This record covers a single TCR beta chain. Its antigen is not known. TCR beta libraries were prepared from cDNA with unique molecular identifiers. Yield was about 500,000 cDNA molecules from approximately 0.91 to 9.4 million T cells. TCRdb recomputed calls from the PCR reads with MiXCR, one row per CDR3 protein. The repertoire holds 550,000 to 700,000 distinct CDR3 sequences, with around 47% as singletons. This record belongs to a study of post-analysis software for immune sequencing data. Study as a whole: The patients showed relapsing-remitting, secondary progressive and progressive-relapsing multiple sclerosis courses.

General study points: With F measure, samples from one preparation batch clustered together strongly. There was significantly lower normalized Chao1 diversity in multiple sclerosis patients than in controls. TRBV5-6, TRBV5-1 and TRBV20-1 were among roughly 5 TRBV segments more frequent in patients than controls.

CDR3 length: 13 residues. Germline lookup yields CDR1 SGHTA and CDR2 FQGNSA. Trimming took off 3 bases at V and 2 bases at J, with 5 bases between the two ends. Specimen: blood. This clonotype was sampled from a girl aged 5 to 17 with multiple sclerosis. The V and J genes are TRBV7-2 and TRBJ2-1; D gene uncertain. CDR3 in amino acids: CASSFTPYNEQFF. As DNA, the CDR3 is TGTGCCAGCAGCTTTACTCCCTACAATGAGCAGTTCTTC.